This T cell receptor (beta chain) was documented in a study of T cells after yellow fever vaccination. On the study more broadly: Fractions with few cells were prepared using SMART-Seq v4 Ultra Low Input.

Remarks on this clonotype: Its antigen remains unknown.

TCRdb ran MiXCR on the 5' RACE reads and lists one entry per CDR3 protein. The table shows hundreds of thousands of distinct CDR3 sequences, with roughly a fifth occurring only once. Germline V gives CDR1 LGHDT, CDR2 YNNKEL (reference sequence). The CDR3 spans 13 residues. V lost 8 bases and J 0 bases, leaving 9 bases between the germline ends. Study findings and constraints: Clonotypes found in both CD4 and CD8 compartments made up a small share. Though it reached lower strength, the secondary response hit its peak faster, day 5 versus 15.

This sample comprised PBMCs, obtained 15 days after the yellow fever booster vaccination. The receptor was isolated from a young man who received the YFV17D yellow fever vaccine. V and J are TRBV3-1 and TRBJ2-3, with a tentative D call TRBD2 (5 bases). The CDR3 DNA sequence: TGTGCCAGCGGAGCGGAGAGCACAGATACGCAGTATTTT. Translation: CASGAESTDTQYF.